This T cell receptor (beta chain) derives from a study of regulatory T cells in long-lasting Graves disease (dated by TCRdb to about 2021). About the study as a whole: Persistent Graves' disease was defined as persistently positive TSH receptor autoantibodies together with antithyroid drug treatment for over 5 years. Persistent Graves' disease patients were compared with newly diagnosed Graves' disease patients by peripheral blood TCR sequencing and RNA sequencing. The study was conducted in China and was registered as a clinical trial. TCR sequencing covered about 13 persistent and around 20 newly diagnosed Graves' disease patients, about 35 samples in total. Persistent Graves' disease patients in the clinical cohort had taken antithyroid drugs for roughly 10 years on average. Study-wide findings and limitations: The study examined only peripheral blood because the primary lesion, thyroid tissue, could not be accessed. A larger number of public clonotypes was shared among persistent patients (approximately 3,000) than among newly diagnosed patients (over 850). Sequencing and analysis were limited to the TCR beta chain. Compared with newly diagnosed patients, persistent Graves' disease patients had lower TCR Shannon entropy and fewer highly expanded clones, which suggests clonal expansion. The authors acknowledged the small sample size as a limitation that may reduce accuracy. Preferential use of TRBV28, TRBJ1-2 and TRBJ2-5 was observed in persistent disease, whereas TRBV20-1 and TRBJ2-1 were favored in newly diagnosed disease.

What the time point label conveys for this sample: persistent/refractory GD, antithyroid drugs over 5 years with positive TRAb. For both TCR sequencing and RNA sequencing, RNA was extracted from PBMCs using TRIzol. Graves' disease was diagnosed according to American Thyroid Association guidelines. Patients for the study were recruited at an endocrinology department in Xi'an, China. Each patient gave approximately 10 milliliters of peripheral blood, collected in an EDTA anticoagulant tube. Ficoll Paque Plus density gradient separation was used to isolate PBMCs, and no further T cell sorting was done. An Agilent 2100 Bioanalyzer and agarose gel were used to check RNA quality, and a NanoDrop 2000 was used to measure RNA concentration. V loses 1 base at its end and J loses 4 bases; junction bases beyond the gene matches: 4. CDR1 SGHTA and CDR2 FQGNSA were looked up in the germline V gene. The CDR3 covers 16 residues, taking in both the cysteine and the phenylalanine. The sequence is cut down to CDR3 DNA, 48 bases in frame from base 1.

This clonotype was detected ten times or more. The antigen it recognizes is unknown. Qualities for individual bases were not recorded, and no much larger clone is one base off. Library preparation used multiplex PCR. TCRdb shows the sequencer as Illumina HiSeq 4000. CDR3 regions were amplified by Arm-PCR with iRepertoire HTBI primers to construct TCR beta libraries. Gel purification was performed on PCR products prior to sequencing. Regarding the original processing steps: Gene usage analysis of CDR3 amino acid clonotypes used the approximately 62 TRBV and 12 to 15 TRBJ segments found across samples. COPE and FqMerger were used to merge filtered high-quality paired reads into contigs. BLAST was used to align contigs to IMGT TRBV, TRBD and TRBJ reference genes, and CDR3 was defined according to IMGT. Highly expanded clones were defined as clonotypes with a frequency above 0.1%. Shannon entropy served as the measure of repertoire diversity, while the Gini coefficient captured V-J evenness. A clonotype found in more than one individual was treated as public. The public sequencing data were trimmed at Q25 with fastp and processed into clonotypes with MiXCR by TCRdb, which kept only in-frame beta chains. CDR3 protein sequences are deduplicated, and each keeps its most common genes and DNA. The authors' filters were not applied to this entry. This sample is represented by under 350,000 distinct CDR3 sequences; roughly 21% of them were singletons. The ten top clones hold just over 55% of the sample.

The source of this sequence is a female donor with Graves disease. The sample consisted of peripheral blood mononuclear cells (PBMCs), taken when the disease was refractory, from a patient treated with antithyroid drugs. The chain joins TRBV7-2 to TRBJ2-7; the junction holds 13 bases that match TRBD2. This receptor carries the CDR3 CASSLEGLAGVYEQYF. The DNA sequence is given as TGTGCCAGCAGCTTAGAAGGACTAGCGGGAGTGTACGAGCAGTACTTC.